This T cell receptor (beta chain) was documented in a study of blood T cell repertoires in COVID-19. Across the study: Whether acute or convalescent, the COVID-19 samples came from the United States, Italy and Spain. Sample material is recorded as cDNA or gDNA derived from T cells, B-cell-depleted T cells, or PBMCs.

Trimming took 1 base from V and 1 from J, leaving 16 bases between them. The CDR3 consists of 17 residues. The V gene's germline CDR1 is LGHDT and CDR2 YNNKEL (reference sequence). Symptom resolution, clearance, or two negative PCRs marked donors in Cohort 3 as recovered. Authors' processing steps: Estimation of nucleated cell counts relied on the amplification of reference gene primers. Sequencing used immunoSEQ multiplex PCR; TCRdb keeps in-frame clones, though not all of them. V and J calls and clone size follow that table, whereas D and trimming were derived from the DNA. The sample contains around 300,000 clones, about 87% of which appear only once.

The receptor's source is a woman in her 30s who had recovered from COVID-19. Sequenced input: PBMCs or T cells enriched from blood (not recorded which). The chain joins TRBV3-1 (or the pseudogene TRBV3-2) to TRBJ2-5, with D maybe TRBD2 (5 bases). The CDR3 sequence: CASSQVHEGLRQETQYF. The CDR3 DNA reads TGTGCCAGCAGCCAAGTACACGAGGGATTGCGCCAAGAGACCCAGTACTTC.